This T cell receptor beta chain is from a study of control samples from healthy donors and cancer patients. V lost 0 bases, J lost 13 bases, and 7 bases stayed unmatched. CDR3 length: 13 amino acids. From germline, CDR1 is SNHLY and CDR2 FYNNEI. The assay was immunoSEQ multiplex PCR, and TCRdb's table has in-frame clones only and misses some. The sample records about 82,000 clones, around nine tenths being singletons. The source of this sequence is a man in his fifties in good health. This chain uses TRBV2 with TRBJ1-1, with TRBD1 matching 8 bases. Material: blood. CDR3 nucleotide sequence: TGTGCCAGCAGTGAAGCGATGAGGACAGGGCGTTTCTTT. This codes for CASSEAMRTGRFF.